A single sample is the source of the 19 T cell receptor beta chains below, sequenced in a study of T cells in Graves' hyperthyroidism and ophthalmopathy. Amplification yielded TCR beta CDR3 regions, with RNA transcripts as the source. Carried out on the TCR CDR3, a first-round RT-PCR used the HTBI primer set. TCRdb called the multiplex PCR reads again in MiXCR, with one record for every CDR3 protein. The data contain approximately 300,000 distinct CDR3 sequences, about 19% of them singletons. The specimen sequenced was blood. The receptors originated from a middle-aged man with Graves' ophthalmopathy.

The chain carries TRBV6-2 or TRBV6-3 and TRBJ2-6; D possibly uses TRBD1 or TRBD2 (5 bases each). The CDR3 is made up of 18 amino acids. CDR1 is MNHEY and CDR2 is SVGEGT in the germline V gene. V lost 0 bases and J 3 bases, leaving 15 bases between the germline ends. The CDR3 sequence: CASSYSNPGRNGANVLTF. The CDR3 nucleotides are TGTGCCAGCAGTTACTCGAATCCGGGGCGCAATGGGGCCAACGTCCTGACTTTC.

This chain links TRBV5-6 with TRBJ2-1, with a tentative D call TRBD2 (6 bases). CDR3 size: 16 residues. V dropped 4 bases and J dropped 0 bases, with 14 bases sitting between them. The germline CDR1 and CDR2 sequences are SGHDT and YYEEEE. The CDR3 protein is CASSGGLADSYNEQFF. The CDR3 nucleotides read TGTGCCAGCAGCGGGGGGTTAGCGGACTCCTACAATGAGCAGTTCTTC.

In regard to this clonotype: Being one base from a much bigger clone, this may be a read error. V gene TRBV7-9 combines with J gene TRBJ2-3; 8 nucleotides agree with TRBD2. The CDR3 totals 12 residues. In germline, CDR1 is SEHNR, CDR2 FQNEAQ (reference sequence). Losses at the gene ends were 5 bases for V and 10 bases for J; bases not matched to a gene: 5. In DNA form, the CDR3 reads TGTGCCAGCAGCCAAACGGGGGGGTCGCAGTATTTT. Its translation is CASSQTGGSQYF. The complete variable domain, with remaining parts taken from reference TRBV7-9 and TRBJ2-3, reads DTGVSQNPRHKITKRGQNVTFRCDPISEHNRLYWYRQTLGQGPEFLTYFQNEAQLEKSRLLSDRFSAERPKGSFSTLEIQRTEQGDSAMYLCASSQTGGSQYFGPGTRLTVL.

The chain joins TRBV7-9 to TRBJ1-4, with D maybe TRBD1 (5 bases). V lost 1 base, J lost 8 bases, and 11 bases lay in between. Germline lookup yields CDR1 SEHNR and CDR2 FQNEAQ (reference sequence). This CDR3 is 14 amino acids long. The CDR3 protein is CASSLGIGAEKLFF. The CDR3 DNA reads TGTGCCAGCAGCTTAGGAATAGGGGCAGAAAAACTGTTTTTT.

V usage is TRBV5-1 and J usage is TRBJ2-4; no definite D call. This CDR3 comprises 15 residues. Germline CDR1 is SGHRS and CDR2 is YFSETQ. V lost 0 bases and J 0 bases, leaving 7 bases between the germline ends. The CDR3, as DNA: TGCGCCAGCAGCTTGGCGACGATAGCCAAAAACATTCAGTACTTC. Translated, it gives CASSLATIAKNIQYF.

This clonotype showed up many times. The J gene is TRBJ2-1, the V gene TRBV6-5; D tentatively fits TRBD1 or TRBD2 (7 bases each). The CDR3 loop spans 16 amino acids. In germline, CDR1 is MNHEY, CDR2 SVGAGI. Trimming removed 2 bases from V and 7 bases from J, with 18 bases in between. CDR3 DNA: TGTGCCAGCAGTTACGGCGCAGGGGGGGTCCGGAATGAGCAGTTCTTC. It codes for CASSYGAGGVRNEQFF.

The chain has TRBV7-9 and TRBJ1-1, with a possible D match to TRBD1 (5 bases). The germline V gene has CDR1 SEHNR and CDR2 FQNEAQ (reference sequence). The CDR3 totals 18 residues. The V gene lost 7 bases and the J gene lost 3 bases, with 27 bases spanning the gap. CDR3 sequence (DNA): TGTGCCAGCAACCCAAAGACCCTCTCAGGGAATTGGGACACTGAAGCTTTCTTT. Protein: CASNPKTLSGNWDTEAFF.

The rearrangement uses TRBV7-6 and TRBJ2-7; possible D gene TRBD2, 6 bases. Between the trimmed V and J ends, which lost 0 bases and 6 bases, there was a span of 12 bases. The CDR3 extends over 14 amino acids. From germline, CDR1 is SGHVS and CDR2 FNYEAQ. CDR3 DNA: TGTGCCAGCAGCTTAGCGTCCGCGGGACGCGAGCAGTACTTC. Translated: CASSLASAGREQYF.

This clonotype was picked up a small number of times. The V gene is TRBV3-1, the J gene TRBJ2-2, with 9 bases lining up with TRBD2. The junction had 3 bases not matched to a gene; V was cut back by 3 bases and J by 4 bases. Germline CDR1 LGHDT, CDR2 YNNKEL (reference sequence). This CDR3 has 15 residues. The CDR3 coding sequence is TGTGCCAGCAGCCACGCGGGAGGGGGCACCGGGGAGCTGTTTTTT. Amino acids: CASSHAGGGTGELFF.

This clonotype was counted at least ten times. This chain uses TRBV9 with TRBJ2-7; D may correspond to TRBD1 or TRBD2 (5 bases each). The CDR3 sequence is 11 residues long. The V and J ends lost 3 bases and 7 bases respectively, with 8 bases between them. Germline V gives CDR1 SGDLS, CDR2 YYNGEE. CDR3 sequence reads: CASSGGTEQYF. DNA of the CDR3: TGTGCCAGCAGCGGTGGGACGGAGCAGTACTTC. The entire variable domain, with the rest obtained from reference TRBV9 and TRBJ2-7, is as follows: DSGVTQTPKHLITATGQRVTLRCSPRSGDLSVYWYQQSLDQGLQFLIQYYNGEERAKGNILERFSAQQFPDLHSELNLSSLELGDSALYFCASSGGTEQYFGPGTRLTVT.

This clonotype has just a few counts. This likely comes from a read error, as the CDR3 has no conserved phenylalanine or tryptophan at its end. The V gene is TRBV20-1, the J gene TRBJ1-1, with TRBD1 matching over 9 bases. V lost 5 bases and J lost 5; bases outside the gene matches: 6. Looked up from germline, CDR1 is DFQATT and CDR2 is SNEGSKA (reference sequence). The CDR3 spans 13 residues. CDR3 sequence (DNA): TGCAGTGCTTCCACAGGGGGCGCGACTGAAGCTTTCCTT. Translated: CSASTGGATEAFL.

The CDR3 protein is CASSLQTGRAIHEQYF. The CDR3 DNA is TGTGCCAGCAGCTTACAAACGGGGAGGGCAATCCACGAGCAGTACTTC. V gene TRBV7-6 combines with J gene TRBJ2-7; TRBD2 matches at 7 bases. This CDR3 has 16 amino acids. V was pared by 2 bases and J by 5 bases, with 12 bases of the junction left unmatched. Germline assignment: CDR1 SGHVS and CDR2 FNYEAQ.

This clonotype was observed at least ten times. DNA for the CDR3: TGTGCCAGCAGCGATCCTCAGGGAGGAGGTCAGCCCCAGCATTTT. Its protein is CASSDPQGGGQPQHF. This chain connects TRBV6-2 or TRBV6-3 to TRBJ1-5, with D possibly being TRBD1 (5 bases). V lost 6 bases, J lost 6 bases, and 18 bases lay in between. CDR3 size: 15 residues. Per germline, CDR1 MNHEY and CDR2 SVGEGT.

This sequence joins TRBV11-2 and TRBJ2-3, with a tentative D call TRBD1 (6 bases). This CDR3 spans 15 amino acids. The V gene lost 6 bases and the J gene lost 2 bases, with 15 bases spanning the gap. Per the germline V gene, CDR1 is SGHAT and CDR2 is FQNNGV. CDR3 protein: CASSQTGHITDTQYF. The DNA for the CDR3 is TGTGCCAGCAGTCAAACGGGACACATCACAGATACGCAGTATTTT.

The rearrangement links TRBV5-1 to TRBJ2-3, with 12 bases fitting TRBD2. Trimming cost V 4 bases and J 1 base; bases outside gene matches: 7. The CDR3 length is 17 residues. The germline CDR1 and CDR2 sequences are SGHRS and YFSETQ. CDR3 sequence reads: CASSARLAGVGTDTQYF. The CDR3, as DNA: TGCGCCAGCAGCGCCCGACTAGCGGGAGTCGGCACAGATACGCAGTATTTT. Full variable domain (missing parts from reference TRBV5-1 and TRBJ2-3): KAGVTQTPRYLIKTRGQQVTLSCSPISGHRSVSWYQQTPGQGLQFLFEYFSETQRNKGNFPGRFSGRQFSNSRSEMNVSTLELGDSALYLCASSARLAGVGTDTQYFGPGTRLTVL.

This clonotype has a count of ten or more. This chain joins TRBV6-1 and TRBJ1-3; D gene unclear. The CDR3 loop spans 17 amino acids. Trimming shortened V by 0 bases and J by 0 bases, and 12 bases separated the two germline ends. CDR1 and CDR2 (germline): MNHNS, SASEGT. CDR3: CASSEALKVNSGNTIYF. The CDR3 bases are TGTGCCAGCAGTGAAGCGCTGAAGGTTAACTCTGGAAACACCATATATTTT.

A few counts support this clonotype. CDR3 bases: TGTGCCAGCAAACCCCTTGGGTCCGCAGATACGCAGTATTTT. It codes for CASKPLGSADTQYF. This rearrangement joins TRBV12-3 or TRBV12-4 to TRBJ2-3; no firm D call. V was clipped by 7 bases and J by 4 bases, with 15 bases between them. This CDR3 has 14 residues.

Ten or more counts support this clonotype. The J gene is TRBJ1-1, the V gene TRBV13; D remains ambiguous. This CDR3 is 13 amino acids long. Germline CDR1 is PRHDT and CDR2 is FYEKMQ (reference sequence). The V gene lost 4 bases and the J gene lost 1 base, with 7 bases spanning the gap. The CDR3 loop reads CASSYPENTEAFF. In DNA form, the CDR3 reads TGTGCCAGCAGCTACCCAGAGAACACTGAAGCTTTCTTT.

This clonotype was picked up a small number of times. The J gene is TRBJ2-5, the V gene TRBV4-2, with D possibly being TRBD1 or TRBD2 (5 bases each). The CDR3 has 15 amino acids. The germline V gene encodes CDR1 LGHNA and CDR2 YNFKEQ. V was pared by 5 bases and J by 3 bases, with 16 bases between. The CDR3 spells CASSDLDLGEETQYF. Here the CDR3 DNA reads TGTGCCAGCAGCGACCTGGACTTAGGGGAAGAGACCCAGTACTTC.